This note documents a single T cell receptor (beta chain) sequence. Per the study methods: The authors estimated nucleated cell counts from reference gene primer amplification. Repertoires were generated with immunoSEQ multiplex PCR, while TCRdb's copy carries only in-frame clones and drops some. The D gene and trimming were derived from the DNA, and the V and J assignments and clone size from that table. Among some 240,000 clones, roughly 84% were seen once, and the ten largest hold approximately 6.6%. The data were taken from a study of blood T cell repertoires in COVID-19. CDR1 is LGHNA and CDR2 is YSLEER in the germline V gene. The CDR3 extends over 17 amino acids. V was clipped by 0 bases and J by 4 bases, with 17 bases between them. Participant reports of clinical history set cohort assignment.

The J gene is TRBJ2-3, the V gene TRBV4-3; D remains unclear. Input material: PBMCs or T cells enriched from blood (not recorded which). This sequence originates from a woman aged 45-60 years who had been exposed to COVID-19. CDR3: CASSQDYRVSRADTQYF. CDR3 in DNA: TGCGCCAGCAGCCAAGATTATCGGGTCTCGCGTGCAGATACGCAGTATTTT.